The following is a T cell receptor (beta chain) sequence with its context. This clone has only a few counts. Its cognate antigen has yet to be identified. The sample holds no much larger clone one base away, and base qualities are not on file. The sample comes from a study of CD8+ T cells in alopecia areata (dated by TCRdb to 2016 to 2019). Study-wide context: To study T cell clonal expansion in alopecia areata, the researchers applied high-throughput TCRbeta sequencing to both the C3H/HeJ mouse model and human patients. RNA was extracted with the PAXgene miRNA kit for fixed scalp, the miRNeasy kit for PBMCs, and the RNeasy kit for mouse skin. Clonality in the scalp was compared among normal scalp (n=4), patchy alopecia areata scalp (n=8), and alopecia totalis/universalis scalp (n=8). immunoSEQ multiplex PCR using 35 Vbeta forward primers and 13 Jbeta reverse primers was used to amplify TCRbeta CDR3 regions. In humans, TCRbeta sequencing was performed on scalp tissue and on sorted CD4+ and CD8+ peripheral blood T cells from healthy controls and from patients with patchy or totalis/universalis alopecia areata.

From alopecia areata patients, peripheral blood was collected along with lesional scalp punch biopsies. After PBMCs were isolated by density centrifugation and stained for CD3, CD4 and CD8, a FACSAria was used to sort CD4+ and CD8+ T cells. Untreated alopecia areata patients were recruited as part of a multicenter biomarker study. In roughly five patients from the biomarker study, the blood CD8+ T cells went through an additional sort into NKG2D-low and NKG2D-high fractions. Including cysteine and phenylalanine, the CDR3 has 13 amino acids. CDR3 DNA only is kept here, 39 bases in frame from base 1. V gives up 7 bases and J gives up 1 base, and the segment between their germline ends measures 11 bases. CDR1 SGHNT and CDR2 YYREEE are derived from the germline V gene (reference sequence). The library relied on the immunoSEQ multiplex PCR assay. RNA was extracted from all samples and reverse transcribed into cDNA, which served as template for TCR sequencing. First-strand cDNA was synthesized with SuperScript III using a 2:1 mix of oligo-dT and random hexamers. A synthetic immune receptor repertoire was used to assess amplification bias, and residual bias was removed computationally. Processing in the source paper ran as follows. Raw reads were preprocessed to remove errors, and CDR3 was defined by IMGT conventions from the conserved cysteine to phenylalanine. To get clonality, Shannon entropy was normalized by log2 of the number of productive unique TCRs and the result was subtracted from 1. Scalp TCRbeta sequences were cross-referenced with sorted blood CD4 and CD8 repertoires so that the CD4 or CD8 identity of scalp clones could be inferred. TCRdb obtained this table from immuneACCESS and retained in-frame rearrangements with V and J assigned. These tables miss some clones; where compared with another copy, unresolved V genes account for less than half of the shortfall, and the remainder is unexplained. Clone size and V and J calls were adopted from that table, with D and trimming inferred from the DNA. The sample table records approximately 130,000 clones; around 48% of these occur just once. The ten largest clones capture roughly a tenth of the sample.

Overall study results and their limits: Compared with normal scalp, lesional scalp had higher clonality and more expanded CD8+ clones, particularly in alopecia totalis/universalis, a pattern that suggests antigenic drive. Resident alphabeta T cells in normal human skin are also sequenced, complicating scalp TCR repertoire analysis, unlike mouse skin dominated by gammadelta T cells. Shared TCR sequences between patients were less evident than in mice, which may be partly attributable to HLA diversity in the patient population.

This receptor chain uses TRBV5-4 and TRBJ1-1; the D gene cannot be resolved reliably. The receptor's source is a human donor with alopecia areata. The sequencing input was NKG2D-low CD8+ T cells sorted from blood. The cell subset or site label of this sample denotes: sorted CD8+ NKG2D-low blood T cells. The CDR3 is CASLGPENTEAFF. The bases are TGTGCCAGCCTCGGGCCGGAGAACACTGAAGCTTTCTTT. This CDR3, with the reference TRBV5-4 and TRBJ1-1 proteins standing in past its ends, gives the full variable domain ETGVTQSPTHLIKTRGQQVTLRCSSQSGHNTVSWYQQALGQGPQFIFQYYREEENGRGNFPPRFSGLQFPNYSSELNVNALELDDSALYLCASLGPENTEAFFGQGTRLTVV.